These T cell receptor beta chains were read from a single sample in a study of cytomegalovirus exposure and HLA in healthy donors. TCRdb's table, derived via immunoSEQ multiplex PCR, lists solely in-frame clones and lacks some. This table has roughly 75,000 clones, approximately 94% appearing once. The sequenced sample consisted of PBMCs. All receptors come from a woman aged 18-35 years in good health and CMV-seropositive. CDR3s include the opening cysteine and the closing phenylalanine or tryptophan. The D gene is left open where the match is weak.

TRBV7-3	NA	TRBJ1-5	CASSLTGGNQPQHF
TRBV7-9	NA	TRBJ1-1	CASSHPPPRSNTEAFF
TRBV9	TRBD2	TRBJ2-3	CASSVGLAGGKDTQYF
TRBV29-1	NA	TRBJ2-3	CSAMGSQDLVADTQYF
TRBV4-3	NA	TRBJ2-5	CASSSGAMETQYF
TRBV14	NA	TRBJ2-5	CASSQPGRETQYF
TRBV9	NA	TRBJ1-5	CASSVAGNNQPQHF
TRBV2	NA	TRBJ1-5	CASSITESQQPQHF
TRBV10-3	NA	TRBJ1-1	CAISESGADTEAFF
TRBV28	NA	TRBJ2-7	CASSFGAQGTYEQYF
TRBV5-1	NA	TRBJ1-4	CASSRGTGDNEKLFF
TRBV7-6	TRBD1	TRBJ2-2	CASSSQSFYGQGAIGELFF
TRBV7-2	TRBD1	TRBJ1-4	CASSLDGTGGLYDNEKLFF
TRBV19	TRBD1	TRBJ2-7	CASSGTAYEQYF
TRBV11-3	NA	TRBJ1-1	CASSLIWGDTEAFF
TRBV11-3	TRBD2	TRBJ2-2	CASSQGLAGARTGELFF
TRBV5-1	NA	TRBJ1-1	CASSWNSNTEAFF
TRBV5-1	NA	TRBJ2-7	CASSPLGVSYYEQYF
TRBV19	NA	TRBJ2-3	CASRKTGGTDTQYF
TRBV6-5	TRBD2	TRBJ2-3	CASSYGTSQSADTQYF
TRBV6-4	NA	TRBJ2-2	CAREERSNTGELFF
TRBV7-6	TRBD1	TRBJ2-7	CASSPRTGYEQYF
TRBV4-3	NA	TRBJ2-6	CASSQFRSGANVLTF
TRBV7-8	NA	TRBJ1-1	CASSSPSGNTEAFF
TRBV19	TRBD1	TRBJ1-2	CASSVRQGAGGYTF
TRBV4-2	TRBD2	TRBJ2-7	CASSQDQLAGAYEQYF
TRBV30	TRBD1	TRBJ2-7	CACLDRFPYEQYF
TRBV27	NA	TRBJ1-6	CASRYGGVSSPLHF
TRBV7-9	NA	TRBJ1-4	CASSPPQGVGTNEKLFF
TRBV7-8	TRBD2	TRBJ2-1	CASSFQAGGHNEQFF
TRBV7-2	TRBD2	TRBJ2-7	CASSLATSGLPSYEQYF
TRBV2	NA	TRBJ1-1	CASSVWGAVDTEAFF
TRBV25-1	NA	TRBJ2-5	CASSEYLETQYF
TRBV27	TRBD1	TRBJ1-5	CASSGTEDQPQHF
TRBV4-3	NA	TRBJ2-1	CASSQGSLLSYNEQFF
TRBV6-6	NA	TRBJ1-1	CASRYISTEAFF
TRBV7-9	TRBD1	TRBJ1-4	CASSLGDREDEKLFF
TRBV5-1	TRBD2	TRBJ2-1	CASSYLAESSYNEQFF
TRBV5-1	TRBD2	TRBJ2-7	CASSSVGLAGGDGEQYF
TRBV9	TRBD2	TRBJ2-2	CASSYGLAGGRTGELFF
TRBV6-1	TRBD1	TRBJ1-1	CASSGTGLMNTEAFF
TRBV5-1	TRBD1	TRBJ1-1	CASSLAPAGTGDTEAFF
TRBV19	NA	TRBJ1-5	CASSDQGNQPQHF
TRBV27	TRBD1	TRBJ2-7	CASSLTGQGTYEQYF
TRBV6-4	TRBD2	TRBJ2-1	CASSVREGGNEQFF
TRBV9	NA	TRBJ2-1	CASRPLSSYNEQFF
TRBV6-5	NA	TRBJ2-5	CASSYPLGGGETQYF
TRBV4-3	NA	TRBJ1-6	CASSQEKWAYSPLHF
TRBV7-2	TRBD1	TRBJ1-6	CASTTGGLYNSPLHF
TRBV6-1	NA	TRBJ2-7	CASRTGYYEQYF
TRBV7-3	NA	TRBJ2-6	CASRRQISGANVLTF
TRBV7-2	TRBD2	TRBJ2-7	CASSLPYERTSGIPEQYF
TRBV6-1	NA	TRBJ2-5	CASSASGAQETQYF
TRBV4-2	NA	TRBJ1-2	CASSQEARGANYGYTF
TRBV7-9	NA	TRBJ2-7	CASSLAMGHSRDEQYF
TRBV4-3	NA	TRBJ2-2	CASSQEPGVRTGELFF